Listed below are T cell receptor beta chains from one sample, sequenced in a study of T-cell memory formation after mild COVID-19. From the 5' RACE reads, TCRdb called clonotypes with MiXCR, one entry per CDR3 protein. The data contain about 430,000 distinct CDR3 sequences, approximately 19% of them singletons. What was sequenced was PBMCs or a T cell subset sorted from them (not recorded which). The receptors here all came from a man in his late teens or twenties who had mild COVID-19 (a few samples of this study predate the infection). Cell type and time point are not known. Both conserved end residues are part of each CDR3. A D gene is named only where the DNA matches it firmly. Rows give clone size only sometimes, using once, few, many, or a class for an expanded clone.

j_gene	abundance	v_gene	d_gene	CDR3aa	CDR3nt
TRBJ2-1	-	TRBV5-1	-	CASSPRRAGLNEQFF	TGCGCCAGCAGCCCCCGGCGGGCAGGGCTCAATGAGCAGTTCTTC
TRBJ1-2	-	TRBV12-3/TRBV12-4	TRBD1	CASSSTGSSGYTF	TGTGCCAGCAGTTCGACAGGGTCTTCTGGCTACACCTTC
TRBJ1-2	-	TRBV7-2	-	CASSLDAHGYTF	TGTGCCAGCAGCTTAGATGCCCATGGCTACACCTTC
TRBJ1-1	-	TRBV6-5	-	CASSPVGEATEAFF	TGTGCCAGCAGCCCTGTTGGGGAGGCCACTGAAGCTTTCTTT
TRBJ1-4	-	TRBV7-7	TRBD1	CASSKGTGLNEKLFF	TGTGCCAGCAGCAAAGGGACAGGACTTAATGAAAAACTGTTTTTT
TRBJ2-5	-	TRBV6-6	TRBD2	CASSSSQRGAGETQYF	TGTGCCAGCAGCTCCAGTCAGCGGGGGGCCGGAGAGACCCAGTACTTC
TRBJ2-7	-	TRBV7-9	TRBD1	CASSSGGVHEQYF	TGTGCCAGCAGCTCAGGGGGCGTACACGAGCAGTACTTC
TRBJ2-2	few	TRBV4-3	-	CASSRQWGGTGELFF	TGCGCCAGCAGCCGTCAGTGGGGCGGGACCGGGGAGCTGTTTTTT
TRBJ2-4	few	TRBV28	TRBD2	CASRGPAGGKNIQYF	TGTGCCAGCCGGGGGCCAGCGGGGGGAAAAAACATTCAGTACTTC
TRBJ1-1	-	TRBV5-1	-	CASREVQKTEAFF	TGCGCCAGCAGGGAGGTGCAGAAAACTGAAGCTTTCTTT
TRBJ1-1	few	TRBV9	TRBD1	CASSPPGQGMNTEAFF	TGTGCCAGCAGCCCCCCGGGACAGGGGATGAACACTGAAGCTTTCTTT
TRBJ1-2	-	TRBV2	-	CASSDEGSGYTF	TGTGCCAGCAGTGATGAGGGGTCTGGCTACACCTTC
TRBJ1-1	few	TRBV4-3	-	CASSQDPGRGAEAFF	TGCGCCAGCAGCCAAGACCCAGGAAGGGGGGCTGAAGCTTTCTTT
TRBJ2-5	few	TRBV18	-	CASSPPTGGISRETQYF	TGTGCCAGCTCCCCCCCGACGGGGGGCATCTCCCGGGAGACCCAGTACTTC
TRBJ1-5	-	TRBV7-2	TRBD1	CASSSEIQGNNQPQHF	TGTGCCAGCAGCTCAGAAATACAGGGGAACAATCAGCCCCAGCATTTT
TRBJ1-4	few	TRBV5-1	TRBD1	CASSVDTGGLFEKLFF	TGCGCCAGCAGCGTGGACACAGGGGGCTTGTTTGAAAAACTGTTTTTT
TRBJ2-5	-	TRBV5-1	-	CASSPANIRETQYF	TGCGCCAGCAGCCCGGCAAACATTCGCGAGACCCAGTACTTC
TRBJ2-1	many	TRBV2	-	CASSEYRQLNNEQFF	TGTGCCAGCAGTGAATACCGACAGTTAAACAATGAGCAGTTCTTC
TRBJ1-1	-	TRBV6-5	TRBD1	CASSPDRGGFTEAFF	TGTGCCAGCAGTCCGGACAGGGGTGGTTTTACTGAAGCTTTCTTT
TRBJ1-2	-	TRBV10-3	-	CASGTPDDGYTF	TGTGCCAGCGGGACACCCGACGATGGCTACACCTTC
TRBJ2-1	-	TRBV5-1	-	CASSMTGLSYNEQFF	TGCGCCAGCAGTATGACAGGCCTCTCCTACAATGAGCAGTTCTTC
TRBJ1-5	many	TRBV7-2	-	CASSFAGSGQPQHF	TGTGCCAGCAGCTTTGCAGGGTCGGGTCAGCCCCAGCATTTT
TRBJ2-1	few	TRBV12-3/TRBV12-4	-	CASTPLVDHEQFF	TGTGCCAGCACCCCCTTAGTCGATCATGAGCAGTTCTTC
TRBJ1-5	-	TRBV15	-	CATSSINQPQHF	TGTGCCACCAGCAGTATTAATCAGCCCCAGCATTTT
TRBJ1-5	few	TRBV4-2	-	CASSQEIRQGSQPQHF	TGTGCCAGCAGCCAAGAAATTAGGCAGGGCAGTCAGCCCCAGCATTTT
TRBJ2-1	-	TRBV4-1	-	CASSQVTYNEQFF	TGCGCCAGCAGCCAAGTTACTTACAATGAGCAGTTCTTC
TRBJ2-3	-	TRBV24-1	TRBD1	CATSEEQGSTDTQYF	TGTGCCACCAGTGAAGAACAGGGGAGCACAGATACGCAGTATTTT
TRBJ2-3	-	TRBV7-2	-	CASKTYVADTQYF	TGTGCCAGCAAAACATACGTGGCAGATACGCAGTATTTT
TRBJ2-2	-	TRBV6-5	TRBD1	CASSYSTGRTGELFF	TGTGCCAGCAGTTACTCGACAGGGAGAACCGGGGAGCTGTTTTTT
TRBJ1-4	-	TRBV5-1	-	CASSSGTVATNEKLFF	TGCGCCAGCAGCTCCGGGACGGTTGCAACTAATGAAAAACTGTTTTTT
TRBJ2-6	-	TRBV12-3/TRBV12-4	-	CASSARGSGANVLTF	TGTGCCAGCAGTGCCCGGGGCTCTGGGGCCAACGTCCTGACTTTC
TRBJ2-7	few	TRBV25-1	TRBD2	CASSDGGAGSQEQYF	TGTGCCAGCAGTGACGGGGGGGCGGGCTCCCAAGAGCAGTACTTC
TRBJ2-5	-	TRBV10-3	-	CAIREGAETQYF	TGTGCCATCAGGGAGGGGGCCGAGACCCAGTACTTC
TRBJ1-5	few	TRBV6-5	-	CASSLTFTEPQHF	TGTGCCAGCAGCCTTACGTTCACAGAGCCCCAGCATTTT
TRBJ2-1	few	TRBV11-2	TRBD2	CASSFGLRRGGLSNEQFF	TGTGCCAGCAGCTTCGGACTTCGACGGGGGGGCCTGAGTAATGAGCAGTTCTTC
TRBJ2-1	few	TRBV28	-	CASGGLRREQFF	TGTGCCAGCGGCGGTCTCCGACGGGAGCAGTTCTTC
TRBJ2-4	-	TRBV20-1	-	CSARVQGFVDIQYF	TGCAGTGCTAGAGTTCAGGGGTTTGTCGACATTCAGTACTTC
TRBJ1-1	-	TRBV28	-	CASSLLGGAEAFF	TGTGCCAGCAGTTTACTGGGGGGGGCTGAAGCTTTCTTT
TRBJ2-5	once	TRBV10-1	TRBD1	CASSEHRTGTVMGGGQYF	TGCGCCAGCAGTGAGCACAGAACCGGGACAGTCATGGGTGGAGGCCAGTACTTC
TRBJ1-4	-	TRBV27	-	CASSSRTTGFNEKLFF	TGTGCCAGCAGTTCTCGAACGACAGGATTTAATGAAAAACTGTTTTTT
TRBJ2-7	-	TRBV6-6	-	CASSYSFNRDPYEQYF	TGTGCCAGCAGTTACTCATTCAATCGGGACCCCTACGAGCAGTACTTC
TRBJ1-6	-	TRBV28	TRBD1	CASSYIGTGGYNSPLHF	TGTGCCAGCAGTTACATTGGTACAGGGGGCTATAATTCACCCCTCCACTTT
TRBJ2-2	few	TRBV7-9	-	CASSLDIFHTGELFF	TGTGCCAGCAGCTTAGACATATTCCACACCGGGGAGCTGTTTTTT
TRBJ2-1	few	TRBV28	-	CASSLLWRSYNEQFF	TGTGCCAGCAGTTTGTTATGGCGCTCCTACAATGAGCAGTTCTTC
TRBJ1-6	-	TRBV15	TRBD1	CATSYDRVYSPLHF	TGTGCCACCAGCTACGACAGGGTATATTCACCCCTCCACTTT
TRBJ2-1	few	TRBV20-1	TRBD2	CSARDFSGGYNEQFF	TGCAGTGCTAGAGATTTCAGCGGGGGCTACAATGAGCAGTTCTTC
TRBJ2-3	-	TRBV7-2	TRBD1	CASSRDRGLTDTQYF	TGTGCCAGCAGTCGGGACAGGGGGCTCACAGATACGCAGTATTTT
TRBJ1-2	few	TRBV3-1	TRBD1	CASSQVTGSYNYGYTF	TGTGCCAGCAGCCAAGTGACAGGGTCCTATAACTATGGCTACACCTTC
TRBJ1-2	few	TRBV15	-	CATSRDPGAPGYTF	TGTGCCACCAGCAGAGATCCAGGGGCGCCAGGCTACACCTTC